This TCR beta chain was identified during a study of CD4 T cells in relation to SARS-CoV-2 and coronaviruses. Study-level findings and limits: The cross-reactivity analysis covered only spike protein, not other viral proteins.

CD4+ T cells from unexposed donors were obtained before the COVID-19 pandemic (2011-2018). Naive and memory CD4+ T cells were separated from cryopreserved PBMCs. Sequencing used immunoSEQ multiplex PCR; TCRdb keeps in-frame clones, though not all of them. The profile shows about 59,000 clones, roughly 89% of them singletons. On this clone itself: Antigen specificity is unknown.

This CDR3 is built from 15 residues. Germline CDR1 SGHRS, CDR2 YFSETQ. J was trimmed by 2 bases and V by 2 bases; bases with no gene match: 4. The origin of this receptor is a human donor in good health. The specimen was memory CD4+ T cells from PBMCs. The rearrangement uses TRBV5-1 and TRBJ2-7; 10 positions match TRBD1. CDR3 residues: CASSFGTGETYEQYF. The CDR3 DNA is TGCGCCAGCAGCTTCGGGACAGGGGAAACCTACGAGCAGTACTTC. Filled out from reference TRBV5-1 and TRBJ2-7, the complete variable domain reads KAGVTQTPRYLIKTRGQQVTLSCSPISGHRSVSWYQQTPGQGLQFLFEYFSETQRNKGNFPGRFSGRQFSNSRSEMNVSTLELGDSALYLCASSFGTGETYEQYFGPGTRLTVT.